This entry lists 4 T cell receptor beta chains sequenced from one sample in a study of T cell repertoires in cytomegalovirus infection. Their antigens remain unidentified. Each CDR3 protein gets one entry after TCRdb re-called the reads with MiXCR. The repertoire consists of about 350,000 distinct CDR3 sequences, with roughly 36% occurring once and the leading ten covering around an eighth. The starting material was cultured PBMCs, obtained from culture after CMV antigen stimulation. Every receptor here comes from a human donor in good health (CMV status not recorded). Some clones in this sample may be carry-over from other donors' samples.

The rearrangement joins TRBV7-2 to TRBJ1-1, with D possibly TRBD1 on 6 matching bases. V was cut by 5 bases and J by 1 base, with 17 bases left in between. In germline, CDR1 is SGHTA, CDR2 FQGNSA. This CDR3 is 16 amino acids long. This CDR3 is CASSARTAGGNTEAFF. In DNA form, the CDR3 reads TGTGCCAGCAGCGCCAGGACAGCTGGAGGGAACACTGAAGCTTTCTTT.

The rearrangement uses TRBV27 and TRBJ2-7, with TRBD2 matching over 9 bases. Germline CDR1 is MNHEY and CDR2 is SMNVEV (reference sequence). The CDR3 totals 18 residues. Trimming cost V 1 base and J 2 bases; bases outside gene matches: 12. DNA of the CDR3: TGTGCCAGCAGTTTATGGTCTAGCGGGAAGAGGGGCCCCTACGAGCAGTACTTC. The encoded protein is CASSLWSSGKRGPYEQYF.

This clonotype was observed a few times. V is TRBV7-2 and J is TRBJ1-3; weak D call: TRBD1 (6 bases). The CDR3 covers 15 residues. V gave up 4 bases and J gave up 0 bases, with 10 bases separating them. Germline V gene sequence: CDR1 SGHTA, CDR2 FQGNSA. CDR3 protein: CASSYDRSSGNTIYF. For the CDR3, the DNA is TGTGCCAGCAGCTACGACAGGAGCTCTGGAAACACCATATATTTT.

This clonotype showed up just a few times. CDR3 region: CASRPPGSGLNEKLFF. The DNA of the CDR3 is TGTGCCAGCAGGCCGCCTGGGTCGGGACTTAATGAAAAACTGTTTTTT. J is TRBJ1-4 and V is TRBV7-2, with a weak D call TRBD1 (5 bases). CDR3 length: 16 amino acids. CDR1 and CDR2 from the germline V gene are SGHTA and FQGNSA. V was pared by 6 bases and J by 4 bases, with 18 bases between.